Shown below are 21 T cell receptor beta chains from a single sample sequenced in a study of T cell repertoires in cytomegalovirus infection. No cognate antigen is known for these TCRs. TCRdb ran MiXCR on the reads and lists one entry per CDR3 protein. The sample shows 640,000 or so distinct CDR3 sequences, about 33% of them seen only once. Sequenced material: cultured PBMCs, taken from culture after CMV antigen stimulation. These receptors came from a human donor in good health (CMV status not recorded). Some clones in this sample may be carry-over from other donors' samples.

This clonotype showed up just a few times. The junction does not match germline at one end; this may be a read error. This chain connects TRBV4-1 to TRBJ1-6; D is unclear. The CDR3 spans 14 residues. Germline V gene lookup returns CDR1 MGHRA and CDR2 YSYEKL. CDR3: CASSQDLDGSPLHF. The CDR3 nucleotides read TGTGCCAGCAGCCAGGATCTTGACGGTTCACCCCTCCACTTT.

This clonotype was recorded at least ten times. The chain recombines TRBV7-8 with TRBJ1-4, with D possibly matching TRBD1 (5 bases). The V and J ends lost 7 bases and 3 bases respectively, with 12 bases between them. Germline CDR1 and CDR2: SGHVS and FQNEAQ. This CDR3 is built from 14 residues. CDR3 residues: CASTPGRSNEKLFF. CDR3 nucleotides: TGTGCCAGCACCCCAGGGAGGTCTAATGAAAAACTGTTTTTT. The full variable domain, its missing parts supplied by reference TRBV7-8 and TRBJ1-4, is GAGVSQSPRYKVAKRGQDVALRCDPISGHVSLFWYQQALGQGPEFLTYFQNEAQLDKSGLPSDRFFAERPEGSVSTLKIQRTQQEDSAVYLCASTPGRSNEKLFFGSGTQLSVL.

This clonotype was picked up a small number of times. This rearrangement joins TRBV2 to TRBJ2-7; 9 nucleotides agree with TRBD2. Germline values: CDR1 SNHLY, CDR2 FYNNEI. The CDR3 consists of 15 residues. V trimming: 6 bases; J trimming: 3 bases; junction bases outside the gene matches: 9. The CDR3 DNA reads TGTGCCAGCAGGGGCGGGGCTAGCGGGAACTACGAGCAGTACTTC. As protein: CASRGGASGNYEQYF.

This clonotype was observed many times. This sequence joins TRBV7-2 and TRBJ2-7; TRBD2 might be the D (6 bases). V was cut by 1 base and J by 3 bases, with 16 bases left in between. There are 16 residues in the CDR3. The germline V gene has CDR1 SGHTA and CDR2 FQGNSA. CDR3 in DNA: TGTGCCAGCAGCTTAGTAGGAGTGGGGGACTTCTACGAGCAGTACTTC. Its translation is CASSLVGVGDFYEQYF.

The rearrangement joins TRBV7-9 to TRBJ2-6; D is possibly TRBD2 (5 bases). V was clipped by 11 bases and J by 0 bases, with 8 bases between them. The CDR3 totals 13 residues. Germline CDR1 is SEHNR and CDR2 is FQNEAQ (reference sequence). DNA of the CDR3: TGTGCCCTCGCGGGCTCTGGGGCCAACGTCCTGACTTTC. Protein sequence: CALAGSGANVLTF.

This clonotype was counted at least ten times. This rearrangement joins TRBV7-2 to TRBJ2-3; no definite D call. The CDR3 extends over 13 amino acids. Germline V gene sequence: CDR1 SGHTA, CDR2 FQGNSA. V was clipped by 5 bases and J by 5 bases, with 11 bases between them. The CDR3 sequence: CASSPTIGDTQYF. The CDR3 nucleotides read TGTGCCAGCAGCCCGACAATCGGAGATACGCAGTATTTT.

V usage is TRBV6-6 and J usage is TRBJ1-6; D is unresolved. CDR1 and CDR2 from the germline V gene are MNHNY and SVGAGI (reference sequence). V dropped 0 bases and J dropped 0 bases, with 15 bases sitting between them. The CDR3 sequence is 19 residues long. CDR3 sequence reads: CASSYSNRARSSYNSPLHF. The CDR3 DNA sequence: TGTGCCAGCAGTTACTCGAATCGGGCAAGGAGCTCCTATAATTCACCCCTCCACTTT.

V usage is TRBV25-1 and J usage is TRBJ2-7, with no clear D. Germline CDR1 MGHDK, CDR2 SYGVNS. This CDR3 contains 12 residues. V was clipped by 3 bases and J by 7 bases, with 10 bases between them. CDR3 residues: CASSEGRLEQYF. The CDR3 DNA is TGTGCCAGCAGTGAGGGTCGGTTGGAGCAGTACTTC.

Ten or more counts support this clonotype. The rearrangement joins TRBV12-3 or TRBV12-4 to TRBJ1-4, with 8 bases lining up with TRBD1. Unmatched junction bases numbered 13, after V lost 8 bases and J lost 17 bases. CDR3 size: 12 residues. CDR3 residues: CASVDRGGSFFF. CDR3 in DNA: TGTGCCAGCGTAGACAGGGGTGGAAGCTTTTTTTTT.

The chain employs TRBV7-6 and TRBJ1-5; D ambiguous. Trimming pared 0 bases from V and 1 base from J, leaving 10 bases between. Germline values: CDR1 SGHVS, CDR2 FNYEAQ. The CDR3 is made up of 16 amino acids. CDR3 loop: CASSLAPPESNQPQHF. DNA of the CDR3: TGTGCCAGCAGCTTAGCCCCCCCGGAGAGCAATCAGCCCCAGCATTTT.

This chain uses TRBV6-6 with TRBJ2-2; 7 nucleotides agree with TRBD1. Losses at the gene ends were 5 bases for V and 2 bases for J; bases not matched to a gene: 8. CDR1 MNHNY and CDR2 SVGAGI come from the germline V gene (reference sequence). This CDR3 has 16 residues. CDR3 coding DNA: TGTGCCAGCAGTAGTGGACAGGCCATAAACACCGGGGAGCTGTTTTTT. Its translation: CASSSGQAINTGELFF.

This chain uses TRBV6-6 with TRBJ2-2; TRBD2 might be the D (5 bases). Germline assignment: CDR1 MNHNY and CDR2 SVGAGI (reference sequence). This CDR3 is 14 amino acids long. Trimming took 5 bases from V and 6 from J, leaving 13 bases between them. The DNA of the CDR3 is TGTGCCAGCAGTCTGCGAGAGGGTTCCGGGGAGCTGTTTTTT. Protein product: CASSLREGSGELFF.

This chain joins TRBV6-4 and TRBJ1-5; D perhaps matches TRBD1 (6 bases). Germline CDR1 and CDR2: MRHNA and SNTAGT. V was clipped by 6 bases and J by 4 bases, with 16 bases between them. The length of the CDR3 is 15 residues. This CDR3 is CASRLQGARNQPQHF. CDR3 sequence (DNA): TGTGCCAGCAGATTACAGGGCGCGAGAAATCAGCCCCAGCATTTT.

This clonotype has just one count. The chain joins TRBV20-1 to TRBJ1-4, with unresolved D. Germline CDR1 is DFQATT and CDR2 is SNEGSKA (reference sequence). CDR3 length equals 14 residues. V lost 6 bases and J lost 2, with 13 bases in between. The CDR3 here is CSAEPVVTNEKLFF. CDR3 coding DNA: TGCAGTGCCGAGCCGGTGGTTACTAATGAAAAACTGTTTTTT.

This chain connects TRBV18 to TRBJ2-7; D is undetermined. The CDR3 contains 13 residues. Germline loops: CDR1 KGHSH, CDR2 LQKENI. Trimming took 3 bases from V and 7 from J, leaving 13 bases between them. The chain's CDR3 is CASSPRPVEEQYF. The CDR3 DNA is TGTGCCAGCTCACCCCGACCGGTGGAGGAGCAGTACTTC.

The chain links TRBV18 to TRBJ1-1; 8 bases align to TRBD1. J lost 5 bases, V lost 0 bases, and 8 bases had no gene match. This CDR3 comprises 16 residues. Germline CDR1 is KGHSH and CDR2 is LQKENI. CDR3 sequence reads: CASSPPRGLRGTEAFF. In DNA form, the CDR3 reads TGTGCCAGCTCACCACCCAGGGGGCTAAGGGGGACTGAAGCTTTCTTT.

CDR3 amino acids: CASSLAPYSVSSTDTQYF. The CDR3 nucleotides read TGTGCCAGCAGTTTAGCGCCCTATTCCGTTTCTAGCACAGATACGCAGTATTTT. The genes are TRBV12-3 or TRBV12-4 and TRBJ2-3; D call uncertain. V was trimmed by 0 bases and J by 0 bases, leaving 16 bases between them. The CDR3 extends over 18 amino acids.

This chain connects TRBV7-9 to TRBJ2-7; 8 positions agree with TRBD1. The CDR3 covers 15 residues. Germline values: CDR1 SEHNR, CDR2 FQNEAQ (reference sequence). The trim removed 6 bases at V and 2 bases at J, leaving 9 bases unmatched. The CDR3 nucleotides read TGTGCCAGCAGGCCCTCAGGGGGCACCCCCTACGAGCAGTACTTC. Translating gives CASRPSGGTPYEQYF.

This chain links TRBV7-8 with TRBJ2-1; D is possibly TRBD2 (6 bases). The V and J ends lost 1 base and 8 bases respectively, with 12 bases between them. Germline V gene data show CDR1 as SGHVS and CDR2 as FQNEAQ. This CDR3 spans 14 amino acids. This CDR3 reads CASSLVVLAHEQFF. DNA for the CDR3: TGTGCCAGCAGCTTAGTAGTACTAGCCCATGAGCAGTTCTTC.

This clonotype has just a few counts. The junction differs from germline at one of its ends, possibly a read error. CDR3 bases: TGTGCCAGCAGCTGGGTACAAGGGACCCAGTACTTC. Its protein is CASSWVQGTQYF. This sequence joins TRBV12-3 or TRBV12-4 and TRBJ2-5; D gene unclear. The CDR3 is 12 amino acids.

This clonotype showed up just a few times. The rearrangement links TRBV7-2 to TRBJ1-5; D perhaps matches TRBD1 (5 bases). The CDR3 has 13 residues. Germline values: CDR1 SGHTA, CDR2 FQGNSA. Trimming removed 1 base from V and 9 bases from J, with 10 bases in between. CDR3 sequence reads: CASSLGGVRPQHF. The CDR3, as DNA: TGTGCCAGCAGCTTAGGGGGGGTACGGCCCCAGCATTTT.